The 22 T cell receptor beta chains presented below share a single source sample, sequenced in a study of blood T cell repertoires in COVID-19 (dated by TCRdb to about 2020). Library construction relied on the immunoSEQ multiplex PCR assay. Held by TCRdb, this immuneACCESS table contains in-frame sequences only and omits some clones. Under half of the omission traces to an unresolved V gene where checked; the cause of the rest is unknown. The sample table shows about 170,000 clones, and 79% are seen once. Around 20% of the sample rests with the top ten. The sequenced sample consisted of PBMCs or T cells enriched from blood (not recorded which). These TCRs come from a woman in her seventies in a cohort exposed to, infected with or recovered from COVID-19 (not recorded which).

The genes are TRBV28 and TRBJ1-2; TRBD1 aligns across 8 bases. J lost 5 bases, V lost 8 bases, and 4 bases had no gene match. Germline V gives CDR1 MDHEN, CDR2 SYDVKM. There are 12 residues in the CDR3. The CDR3: CASVTGGYGYTF. The CDR3 DNA is TGTGCCAGCGTCACAGGGGGTTATGGCTACACCTTC.

This chain connects TRBV3-1 (or the pseudogene TRBV3-2) to TRBJ2-3; D remains ambiguous. The CDR3 runs 13 residues. CDR1 is LGHDT, CDR2 YNNKEL, per germline (reference sequence). Trimming removed 4 bases at V and 5 bases at J, with 10 bases between. The DNA of the CDR3 is TGTGCCAGCAGCCCCGTGTCCGGAGATACGCAGTATTTT. Translated, it gives CASSPVSGDTQYF.

The chain has TRBV29-1 and TRBJ2-7, with 8 bases aligning to TRBD2. The ends lost 4 bases at V and 2 bases at J; junction bases unmatched: 10. Germline CDR1 reads SQVTM; CDR2 reads ANQGSEA. This CDR3 region has 15 residues. The DNA of the CDR3 is TGCAGCGTTGCACCTGAACTAGCGGTAACCTACGAGCAGTACTTC. It encodes CSVAPELAVTYEQYF.

This clone has only one observation. J is TRBJ2-1 and V is TRBV15; tentatively, D is TRBD2 (7 bases). V was clipped by 4 bases and J by 6 bases, with 16 bases between them. The CDR3 is made up of 15 amino acids. Germline CDR1 reads LNHNV; CDR2 reads YYDKDF (reference sequence). CDR3 residues: CATSKRGGIGNEQFF. Here the CDR3 DNA reads TGTGCCACCAGCAAAAGGGGGGGGATTGGCAATGAGCAGTTCTTC. Drawing the rest from reference TRBV15 and TRBJ2-1, the complete variable domain is DAMVIQNPRYQVTQFGKPVTLSCSQTLNHNVMYWYQQKSSQAPKLLFHYYDKDFNNEADTPDNFQSRRPNTSFCFLDIRSPGLGDTAMYLCATSKRGGIGNEQFFGPGTRLTVL.

In DNA, the CDR3 is TGTGCCAGCAGGATAATGGGGGGTAGCGGGAGCGGGTTATACAATGAGCAGTTCTTC. It encodes CASRIMGGSGSGLYNEQFF. V is TRBV11-2 and J is TRBJ2-1; 9 nucleotides align to TRBD2. This CDR3 region has 19 residues. CDR1 and CDR2 (germline): SGHAT, FQNNGV. J was trimmed by 4 bases and V by 6 bases; bases with no gene match: 19.

The V gene is TRBV18, the J gene TRBJ2-7; perhaps TRBD2 as D (6 bases). V lost 3 bases and J lost 0, with 9 bases in between. The CDR3 contains 14 residues. The germline V gene encodes CDR1 KGHSH and CDR2 LQKENI. The CDR3 region is CASSPDGGSYEQYF. The CDR3 DNA reads as TGTGCCAGCTCACCGGACGGGGGCTCCTACGAGCAGTACTTC.

This clone is a singleton in its sample. This rearrangement joins TRBV25-1 to TRBJ1-2; D is uncertain. V was pared by 5 bases and J by 5 bases, with 15 bases between. The CDR3 extends over 14 amino acids. In germline, CDR1 is MGHDK, CDR2 SYGVNS. The CDR3 nucleotides read TGTGCCAGCAGTCCCAGCCCAGGCCCTTATGGCTACACCTTC. Encoded protein: CASSPSPGPYGYTF.

In its sample, this clone was seen a few times. This sequence joins TRBV7-2 and TRBJ2-7; D unresolved. The V end lost 5 bases, the J end lost 3 bases, and 5 bases lay between the germline ends. Germline CDR1 is SGHTA and CDR2 is FQGNSA. This CDR3 region has 11 residues. CDR3 amino acids: CASSLYYEQYF. The CDR3 region has the DNA TGTGCCAGCAGCCTATACTACGAGCAGTACTTC.

This clone has just a few counts. The chain has TRBV9 and TRBJ1-3; the D gene is possibly TRBD1 (5 bases). Germline-derived CDR1 and CDR2 are SGDLS and YYNGEE. This CDR3 is 15 amino acids long. Deletions cut 8 bases from V and 4 bases from J, with 19 bases between. The CDR3 region has the DNA TGTGCCAGTAGCTCTGGTGGGGCGTCGGGAAACACCATATATTTT. As protein: CASSSGGASGNTIYF.

The rearrangement links TRBV2 to TRBJ1-1; possibly TRBD1 for D (6 bases). Looked up from germline, CDR1 is SNHLY and CDR2 is FYNNEI. This CDR3 is built from 15 residues. Deletions cut 4 bases from V and 6 bases from J, with 18 bases between. This CDR3 reads CASSVGPTGFAEAFF. The CDR3 DNA reads as TGTGCCAGCAGTGTGGGCCCCACAGGGTTCGCTGAAGCTTTCTTT.

The rearrangement uses TRBV28 and TRBJ2-7, with 10 bases that match TRBD2. This CDR3 is 15 amino acids long. Germline CDR1 reads MDHEN; CDR2 reads SYDVKM. Trimming removed 8 bases from V and 6 bases from J; junction bases left unmatched: 13. The CDR3 region has the DNA TGTGCCAGCCATCGACTAGCGGGCGGGAGGGGCGAGCAGTACTTC. Protein product: CASHRLAGGRGEQYF.

The gene calls are TRBV7-3 and TRBJ2-1; TRBD2 might be the D (6 bases). The CDR3 totals 16 residues. V was trimmed by 5 bases and J by 1 base, leaving 15 bases between them. Germline-derived CDR1 and CDR2 are SGHTA and FQGTGA. CDR3 sequence: CASSGGGVGSYNEQFF. DNA of the CDR3: TGTGCCAGCAGCGGAGGCGGGGTAGGGTCCTACAATGAGCAGTTCTTC.

CDR3 amino acids: CASRTGPGTEAFF. The CDR3 DNA reads as TGCGCCAGCAGAACAGGGCCAGGGACTGAAGCTTTCTTT. This chain joins TRBV5-1 and TRBJ1-1, with D tentatively TRBD1 (6 bases). The CDR3 totals 13 residues. V was clipped by 5 bases and J by 5 bases, with 13 bases between them. Germline V gene data show CDR1 as SGHRS and CDR2 as YFSETQ. Full variable domain (remainder filled in from reference TRBV5-1 and TRBJ1-1): KAGVTQTPRYLIKTRGQQVTLSCSPISGHRSVSWYQQTPGQGLQFLFEYFSETQRNKGNFPGRFSGRQFSNSRSEMNVSTLELGDSALYLCASRTGPGTEAFFGQGTRLTVV.

The sample holds a few counts of this clone. The genes are TRBV24-1 and TRBJ2-5, with TRBD1 matching 7 bases. This CDR3 has 15 residues. V shed 0 bases, J shed 4 bases, and the junction held 4 bases outside the gene matches. Per germline, CDR1 KGHDR and CDR2 SFDVKD. The CDR3 region is CATSDLRSGGETQYF. The CDR3 DNA reads as TGTGCCACCAGTGATTTGAGGTCAGGGGGAGAGACCCAGTACTTC.

This rearrangement joins TRBV5-4 to TRBJ2-5; perhaps TRBD1 as D (5 bases). V was pared by 4 bases and J by 4 bases, with 20 bases between. The CDR3 covers 16 residues. CDR1 is SGHNT, CDR2 YYREEE, per germline (reference sequence). CDR3 bases: TGTGCCAGCAGCCCAACCGGCGGCAGGGTGGTAGAGACCCAGTACTTC. This encodes CASSPTGGRVVETQYF.

The table lists this clone with a count of one. The V gene is TRBV5-1, the J gene TRBJ2-5, with D unresolved. The V end was cut by 2 bases, the J end by 1 base, with 15 bases between. The germline gives CDR1 SGHRS, CDR2 YFSETQ. This CDR3 spans 16 amino acids. The CDR3: CASSFSPRSGQETQYF. CDR3 DNA: TGCGCCAGCAGCTTTTCCCCACGCTCGGGCCAAGAGACCCAGTACTTC.

The chain uses TRBV10-3 and TRBJ1-2, with a weak D call TRBD1 (6 bases). V dropped 6 bases and J dropped 4 bases, with 12 bases sitting between them. This CDR3 comprises 13 residues. CDR1 is ENHRY, CDR2 SYGVKD, per germline. The CDR3 bases are TGTGCCATCAGACAGGGAACCCTCTATGGCTACACCTTC. This encodes CAIRQGTLYGYTF.

The chain has TRBV5-4 and TRBJ2-1; TRBD2 matches 9 bases. The CDR3 runs to 15 residues. From germline, CDR1 is SGHNT and CDR2 YYREEE (reference sequence). J gave up 5 bases and V 3 bases, and 6 bases lay outside the gene matches. The CDR3 here is CASSSGLAPDNEQFF. In nucleotides, the CDR3 is TGTGCCAGCAGCTCAGGACTAGCGCCAGACAATGAGCAGTTCTTC.

This rearrangement joins TRBV10-3 to TRBJ2-1, with a weak D call TRBD2 (6 bases). Trimming pared 5 bases from V and 12 bases from J, leaving 17 bases between. The germline V gene has CDR1 ENHRY and CDR2 SYGVKD. The length of the CDR3 is 13 residues. Here the CDR3 reads CAISLAEDRSQFF. Here the CDR3 DNA reads TGTGCCATCAGTTTAGCGGAGGATAGGTCGCAGTTCTTC.

This chain uses TRBV28 with TRBJ2-3; no reliable D call. This CDR3 is built from 13 residues. Germline CDR1 and CDR2: MDHEN and SYDVKM. V was clipped by 5 bases and J by 2 bases, with 8 bases between them. The CDR3 DNA follows: TGTGCCAGCAGTCCCATCTACACAGATACGCAGTATTTT. This sequence encodes CASSPIYTDTQYF.

This chain links TRBV10-3 with TRBJ1-1; tentative D call: TRBD1 (6 bases). Trimming took off 6 bases at V and 7 bases at J, with 18 bases between the two ends. The CDR3 has 14 residues. The V gene's germline CDR1 is ENHRY and CDR2 SYGVKD. CDR3 amino acids: CAISDLGARGEAFF. The CDR3 DNA sequence: TGTGCCATCAGCGACCTGGGGGCGCGAGGTGAAGCTTTCTTT.

The rearrangement uses TRBV28 and TRBJ1-1, with no clear D. The CDR3 sequence is 14 residues long. Germline CDR1 and CDR2: MDHEN and SYDVKM. V lost 5 bases to trimming and J lost 4 bases, with 14 bases between them. The CDR3 DNA follows: TGTGCCAGCAGTCAGTTCCTCGGCGGCACTGAAGCTTTCTTT. Translation: CASSQFLGGTEAFF. The full variable domain, its missing parts supplied by reference TRBV28 and TRBJ1-1, is DVKVTQSSRYLVKRTGEKVFLECVQDMDHENMFWYRQDPGLGLRLIYFSYDVKMKEKGDIPEGYSVSREKKERFSLILESASTNQTSMYLCASSQFLGGTEAFFGQGTRLTVV.